Below, 24 T cell receptor beta chains from the same sample are listed, as sequenced in a study of Ad26.COV2.S vaccination and SARS-CoV-2 variants. TCRdb's copy holds only in-frame clones and misses some; the assay was immunoSEQ multiplex PCR. Of some 180,000 clones listed, around 88% are singletons. Sequences were derived from peripheral blood, sampled after recovery from COVID-19. These TCRs come from a human donor who had recovered from COVID-19.

This chain uses TRBV14 with TRBJ2-3; D is unclear. CDR3 length equals 13 residues. Germline V gene data show CDR1 as SGHDN and CDR2 as FVKESK. The V and J ends lost 3 bases and 1 base respectively, with 5 bases between them. The chain's CDR3 is CASSQQGTDTQYF. In nucleotides, the CDR3 is TGTGCCAGCAGCCAGCAGGGCACAGATACGCAGTATTTT.

Regarding this clone: One junction end disagrees with the germline gene, perhaps due to a read error. This sequence joins TRBV11-2 and TRBJ2-7, with TRBD1 as a possible D gene (5 bases). Germline loops: CDR1 SGHAT, CDR2 FQNNGV. The CDR3 loop spans 15 amino acids. Here the CDR3 reads CASSLGQIGNYEQYF. The DNA of the CDR3 is TGTGCCAGCAGTTTAGGACAAATAGGGAACTACGAGCAGTACTTC.

The chain recombines TRBV4-1 with TRBJ2-1, with 9 bases lining up with TRBD1. Germline CDR1 and CDR2: MGHRA and YSYEKL. J was trimmed by 0 bases and V by 3 bases; bases with no gene match: 15. This CDR3 is built from 20 residues. The CDR3 loop is CASSHPGQGVRARSYNEQFF. The CDR3 DNA reads TGCGCCAGCAGCCACCCGGGACAGGGAGTCCGGGCCCGCTCCTACAATGAGCAGTTCTTC.

The sample holds a few counts of this clone. The chain links TRBV7-9 to TRBJ1-1; a weak D match, TRBD1 (5 bases). This CDR3 is 13 amino acids long. Per the germline V gene, CDR1 is SEHNR and CDR2 is FQNEAQ (reference sequence). Trimming removed 5 bases from V and 4 bases from J, with 11 bases in between. The CDR3 sequence: CASSPRGSTEAFF. Written as DNA, the CDR3 is TGTGCCAGCAGCCCACGGGGGAGCACTGAAGCTTTCTTT.

This clone was counted a single time. The chain combines TRBV7-9 with TRBJ1-1; no clear D. The V end was cut by 11 bases, the J end by 3 bases, with 22 bases between. The CDR3 loop spans 15 amino acids. CDR1 is SEHNR, CDR2 FQNEAQ, per germline (reference sequence). The CDR3, as DNA: TGTGCCCAGCAGCTTACGGCGGGCGCGGACACTGAAGCTTTCTTT. It encodes CAQQLTAGADTEAFF.

This clone was observed a single time. V gene TRBV15 combines with J gene TRBJ2-1; D not resolved. The germline gives CDR1 LNHNV, CDR2 YYDKDF (reference sequence). Trimming removed 0 bases at V and 8 bases at J, with 8 bases between. The CDR3 totals 13 residues. The CDR3 DNA reads as TGTGCCACCAGCAGAGATTGGAGACATGAGCAGTTCTTC. As protein: CATSRDWRHEQFF.

The chain combines TRBV6-1 with TRBJ1-2; 7 bases match TRBD1. This CDR3 spans 16 amino acids. Germline CDR1 is MNHNS and CDR2 is SASEGT. The V gene end was trimmed by 0 bases and the J gene end by 4 bases; junction bases not matched to a gene: 8. The DNA of the CDR3 is TGTGCCAGCAGTGAAGCGCTTCACAGGGGAGGCTATGGCTACACCTTC. Amino acids: CASSEALHRGGYGYTF.

J is TRBJ2-2 and V is TRBV7-3; the D is unclear. The CDR3 consists of 12 residues. CDR1 is SGHTA and CDR2 is FQGTGA in the germline V gene. Trimming cost V 2 bases and J 5 bases, with 3 bases left between them. The CDR3 nucleotides read TGTGCCAGCAGCTTAGGGACCGGGGAGCTGTTTTTT. Its translation: CASSLGTGELFF.

This chain's CDR3 is CASSQEVIGNQPQHF. The CDR3 DNA follows: TGCGCCAGCAGCCAAGAGGTTATCGGCAATCAGCCCCAGCATTTT. This chain links TRBV4-1 with TRBJ1-5, with D hard to call. Looked up from germline, CDR1 is MGHRA and CDR2 is YSYEKL. Trimming took 0 bases from V and 2 from J, leaving 8 bases between them. This CDR3 is 15 amino acids long.

This clone was seen only a few times. This chain connects TRBV30 to TRBJ1-4, with TRBD1 identical over 10 bases. CDR1 is GTSNPN, CDR2 SVGIG, per germline (reference sequence). The CDR3 is made up of 11 amino acids. Germline trimming cut 8 bases from V and 12 bases from J; bases unmatched to any gene: 6. Here the CDR3 reads CARQGARELFF. CDR3 DNA sequence: TGTGCCAGACAGGGGGCGAGGGAACTGTTTTTT.

This clone was counted between two and nine times. V and J are TRBV7-9 and TRBJ2-7; D gene ambiguous. The CDR3 extends over 11 amino acids. Deletions cut 5 bases from V and 4 bases from J, with 6 bases between. Looked up from germline, CDR1 is SEHNR and CDR2 is FQNEAQ (reference sequence). Written as DNA, the CDR3 is TGTGCCAGCAGCGCTATTTACGAGCAGTACTTC. Its translation: CASSAIYEQYF.

CDR3 in amino acids: CASSDAGQGMDEQYF. The CDR3 coding sequence is TGTGCCAGCAGCGACGCGGGACAGGGCATGGATGAGCAGTACTTC. The V call is TRBV6-5, the J call TRBJ2-7, with TRBD1 matching over 9 bases. Germline trimming cut 6 bases from V and 7 bases from J; bases unmatched to any gene: 13. Germline V gives CDR1 MNHEY, CDR2 SVGAGI. The CDR3 contains 15 residues.

The gene calls are TRBV28 and TRBJ2-1; 10 bases are shared with TRBD2. Trimming took 8 bases from V and 4 from J; bases not matched to a gene: 8. The CDR3 has 15 residues. The V gene's germline CDR1 is MDHEN and CDR2 SYDVKM. The CDR3 nucleotides are TGTGCCAGCCACGCAAGCGGGGGGGGATACAATGAGCAGTTCTTC. Encoded protein: CASHASGGGYNEQFF. The complete variable domain, with remaining parts taken from reference TRBV28 and TRBJ2-1, reads DVKVTQSSRYLVKRTGEKVFLECVQDMDHENMFWYRQDPGLGLRLIYFSYDVKMKEKGDIPEGYSVSREKKERFSLILESASTNQTSMYLCASHASGGGYNEQFFGPGTRLTVL.

The V gene is TRBV27, the J gene TRBJ2-1, with TRBD2 identical over 8 bases. The junction had 7 bases not matched to a gene; V was cut back by 7 bases and J by 5 bases. This CDR3 has 14 amino acids. Germline V CDR1 and CDR2: MNHEY, SMNVEV (reference sequence). The CDR3 DNA reads as TGTGCCAGCACTCTGGTAGCGGGACACAATGAGCAGTTCTTC. This encodes CASTLVAGHNEQFF.

The rearrangement links TRBV11-1 to TRBJ2-7; D ambiguous. This CDR3 comprises 13 residues. Looked up from germline, CDR1 is SGHAT and CDR2 is FQDESV (reference sequence). Trimming left V 3 bases short and J 3 bases short, with 9 bases between. In DNA, the CDR3 is TGTGCCAGCAGCTTTACGGGCAACTACGAGCAGTACTTC. It encodes CASSFTGNYEQYF.

The V and J genes are TRBV19 and TRBJ1-2; D call uncertain. CDR3 length: 14 residues. Germline V lookup: CDR1 LNHDA, CDR2 SQIVND (reference sequence). Trimming shortened V by 6 bases and J by 4 bases, and 15 bases separated the two germline ends. The CDR3 reads CASSPLGSVYGYTF. In nucleotides, the CDR3 is TGTGCCAGTAGCCCCCTGGGGTCAGTCTATGGCTACACCTTC.

The J gene is TRBJ2-1, the V gene TRBV11-2; TRBD2 aligns across 12 bases. Germline CDR1 reads SGHAT; CDR2 reads FQNNGV. The V gene end was trimmed by 4 bases and the J gene end by 4 bases; junction bases not matched to a gene: 5. The CDR3 covers 16 residues. The CDR3 here is CASSSPSGRAYNEQFF. For the CDR3, the DNA is TGTGCCAGCAGCTCGCCTAGCGGGAGGGCTTACAATGAGCAGTTCTTC.

This chain uses TRBV5-1 with TRBJ2-5, with TRBD2 matching 7 bases. The CDR3 runs to 13 residues. V lost 4 bases to trimming and J lost 4 bases; unmatched junction nucleotides: 4. CDR1 and CDR2 from the germline V gene are SGHRS and YFSETQ. The CDR3 reads CASSRWEGETQYF. The CDR3 DNA reads as TGCGCCAGCAGCCGATGGGAGGGAGAGACCCAGTACTTC.

The rearrangement links TRBV9 to TRBJ1-4; D is unclear. Germline V lookup: CDR1 SGDLS, CDR2 YYNGEE. The CDR3 runs to 14 residues. V lost 1 base and J 0 bases, leaving 4 bases between the germline ends. The CDR3 protein is CASSVKATNEKLFF. Written as DNA, the CDR3 is TGTGCCAGCAGCGTAAAAGCAACTAATGAAAAACTGTTTTTT.

This chain uses TRBV5-1 with TRBJ1-1; no clear D gene. The CDR3 covers 14 residues. Germline loops: CDR1 SGHRS, CDR2 YFSETQ. With 0 bases removed from V and 0 bases from J, the gap between germline ends came to 6 bases. CDR3 sequence: CASSLDSLNTEAFF. CDR3 bases: TGCGCCAGCAGCTTGGACAGCCTGAACACTGAAGCTTTCTTT.

This chain connects TRBV3-1 (or the pseudogene TRBV3-2) to TRBJ2-7, with 11 bases that match TRBD1. Germline trimming cut 2 bases from V and 6 bases from J; bases unmatched to any gene: 6. Germline CDR1 reads LGHDT; CDR2 reads YNNKEL (reference sequence). The CDR3 is made up of 15 amino acids. The CDR3 region has the DNA TGTGCCAGCAGCCAATTTACCGGGACAGGGGGCGAGCAGTACTTC. Translated: CASSQFTGTGGEQYF.

J is TRBJ2-2 and V is TRBV6-5, with D possibly matching TRBD2 (6 bases). V lost 11 bases and J lost 6, with 19 bases in between. Germline loops: CDR1 MNHEY, CDR2 SVGAGI. The length of the CDR3 is 14 residues. CDR3 nucleotides: TGTGCCTCATGGGACGAGGGAGGTTCCGGGGAGCTGTTTTTT. Its protein is CASWDEGGSGELFF.

This chain uses TRBV5-1 with TRBJ2-6, with 9 bases aligning to TRBD2. This CDR3 spans 17 amino acids. Germline V gene data show CDR1 as SGHRS and CDR2 as YFSETQ. With 4 bases clipped from V and 4 bases from J, the junction kept 9 bases outside the gene matches. This CDR3 reads CASSLLAGWAGANVLTF. The CDR3 coding sequence is TGCGCCAGCAGCCTACTAGCGGGCTGGGCGGGGGCCAACGTCCTGACTTTC.

J is TRBJ2-1 and V is TRBV28; 12 bases agree with TRBD2. Germline V gene data show CDR1 as MDHEN and CDR2 as SYDVKM. V dropped 2 bases and J dropped 7; count of bases not matched to a gene: 12. The CDR3 spans 18 residues. The CDR3 coding sequence is TGTGCCAGCAGTTTAGTTTCCGCCGGGACTAGCGGGCGGAATGAGCAGTTCTTC. This translates into CASSLVSAGTSGRNEQFF.